A selection of T cell receptor beta chains follows, all from one sample in a study of OX40 agonist ivuxolimab in advanced cancers. Only in-frame clones appear in the TCRdb table, and some are missing; sequencing was by immunoSEQ multiplex PCR. Among 70,000 to 80,000 clones listed, over 70% were seen once. This specimen consisted of CD4+ or CD8+ T cells sorted from blood, obtained in a trial of the OX40 agonist ivuxolimab. The receptor source for this set is an adult with an advanced solid tumor such as melanoma, head and neck, liver or kidney cancer. Each CDR3 is given with its conserved first and last residue. Each record gives: D gene, J gene, clone size, V gene, CDR3 length, CDR3 protein, CDR3 DNA. A D gene is named only where the DNA matches it firmly. Clone size is not always given. Where it is, it says once, few, many or a class for expanded clones.

TRBD1 TRBJ2-7 . TRBV27 13 CASSHGQGTGQYF TGTGCCAGCAGTCACGGACAGGGTACGGGGCAGTACTTC
. TRBJ2-2 . TRBV18 15 CASSPSTANTGELFF TGTGCCAGCTCACCATCGACGGCGAACACCGGGGAGCTGTTTTTT
. TRBJ1-2 few TRBV4-2 15 CASSQDQGREGGYTF TGTGCCAGCAGCCAAGATCAGGGCAGGGAAGGTGGCTACACCTTC
TRBD2 TRBJ2-7 once TRBV27 14 CASSFNGRAYEQYF TGTGCCAGCAGTTTCAACGGGAGGGCCTACGAGCAGTACTTC
TRBD1 TRBJ1-5 . TRBV18 14 CASSPGQAGQPQHF TGTGCCAGCTCCCCTGGACAGGCAGGTCAGCCCCAGCATTTT
TRBD1 TRBJ1-4 . TRBV11-2 16 CASSRPDTGEEEKLFF TGTGCCAGCAGCCGGCCGGATACAGGGGAGGAGGAAAAACTGTTTTTT
. TRBJ2-5 . TRBV6-5 15 CASSRGGGGEETQYF TGTGCCAGCAGCAGAGGGGGGGGCGGAGAGGAGACCCAGTACTTC
. TRBJ2-1 . TRBV4-3 16 CASSQVTGRLYNEQFF TGCGCCAGCAGCCAAGTCACGGGGAGACTCTACAATGAGCAGTTCTTC
. TRBJ2-1 . TRBV11-2 16 CASSPRYSGSYNEQFF TGTGCCAGCAGCCCCCGGTATAGCGGCTCCTACAATGAGCAGTTCTTC
. TRBJ1-3 . TRBV27 17 CASSRTPGGLSGNTIYF TGTGCCAGCAGCCGAACCCCGGGGGGCCTTTCGGGAAACACCATATATTTT
TRBD1 TRBJ1-2 . TRBV5-1 17 CASSWSGGTGVPHGYTF TGCGCCAGCAGCTGGAGCGGGGGGACAGGGGTTCCCCATGGCTACACCTTC
. TRBJ1-2 . TRBV6-5 13 CASSSTHSYGYTF TGTGCCAGCAGTTCTACCCACAGCTATGGCTACACCTTC
. TRBJ1-2 . TRBV6-6 13 CASTTGVGYGYTF TGTGCCAGCACAACGGGGGTCGGCTATGGCTACACCTTC
. TRBJ1-1 . TRBV11-3 14 CASSSTRKNTEAFF TGTGCCAGCAGCAGTACAAGAAAGAACACTGAAGCTTTCTTT
TRBD2 TRBJ2-3 . TRBV7-9 18 CASSSLAGGTPSTDTQYF TGTGCCAGCAGCTCATTAGCGGGAGGGACCCCCTCCACAGATACGCAGTATTTT
. TRBJ2-1 . TRBV4-2 12 CASSQEKFEQFF TGTGCCAGCAGCCAGGAGAAGTTTGAGCAGTTCTTC
. TRBJ2-1 . TRBV19 15 CASSMSQNPYNEQFF TGTGCCAGTAGTATGTCACAGAACCCCTACAATGAGCAGTTCTTC
. TRBJ1-4 . TRBV4-3 15 CASSPALVRGEKLFF TGCGCCAGCAGCCCCGCCCTGGTGCGGGGCGAAAAACTGTTTTTT
TRBD2 TRBJ2-1 . TRBV18 16 CASSPSFRDYSNEQFF TGTGCCAGCTCACCATCGTTCAGGGACTACTCCAATGAGCAGTTCTTC
. TRBJ1-1 . TRBV15 14 CATSRDRTDTEAFF TGTGCCACCAGCAGAGATCGGACGGACACTGAAGCTTTCTTT
. TRBJ2-3 . TRBV11-3 16 CASSLVQGPLTDTQYF TGTGCCAGCAGCTTAGTTCAGGGGCCTTTGACAGATACGCAGTATTTT
TRBD1 TRBJ1-5 few TRBV5-4 14 CASSRDRGGQPQHF TGTGCCAGCAGCCGTGACAGGGGCGGCCAGCCCCAGCATTTT
. TRBJ1-3 . TRBV27 17 CASSLGQGPLSGNTIYF TGTGCCAGCAGTTTAGGGCAGGGGCCCTTGTCTGGAAACACCATATATTTT
. TRBJ2-2 . TRBV13 17 CASSLGTPPHNTGELFF TGTGCCAGCAGCTTAGGGACCCCCCCCCACAACACCGGGGAGCTGTTTTTT
. TRBJ2-2 . TRBV9 15 CASSPTSGNTGELFF TGTGCCAGCAGCCCAACCTCAGGGAACACCGGGGAGCTGTTTTTT
. TRBJ1-5 . TRBV5-4 15 CASSLVPELNQPQHF TGTGCCAGCAGCTTGGTTCCAGAGTTGAATCAGCCCCAGCATTTT
TRBD1 TRBJ1-5 . TRBV18 16 CASSPQGQGARQPQHF TGTGCCAGCTCACCACAGGGACAGGGGGCGCGTCAGCCCCAGCATTTT
. TRBJ1-1 . TRBV7-2 14 CASSSRGSGAEAFF TGTGCCAGCAGCAGCCGGGGCTCCGGGGCTGAAGCTTTCTTT
. TRBJ1-3 . TRBV11-3 15 CASSYPGDLGNTIYF TGTGCCAGCAGCTACCCTGGTGATCTCGGAAACACCATATATTTT
. TRBJ1-1 few TRBV7-9 12 CASRPTYTEAFF TGTGCCAGCAGACCGACCTACACTGAAGCTTTCTTT
. TRBJ1-2 . TRBV4-1 16 CASSQPYRERGYGYTF TGCGCCAGCAGCCAACCATACAGGGAGAGGGGCTATGGCTACACCTTC
. TRBJ1-6 . TRBV5-8 15 CASSFSDRYNSPLHF TGTGCCAGCAGCTTTTCCGATCGCTATAATTCACCCCTCCACTTT
. TRBJ1-6 . TRBV11-2 16 CASSSTPGPRNSPLHF TGTGCCAGCAGCTCCACCCCGGGACCGAGGAATTCACCCCTCCACTTT
. TRBJ1-3 once TRBV9 16 CASSRGWVYSGNTIYF TGTGCCAGCAGCCGGGGGTGGGTCTACTCTGGAAACACCATATATTTT
. TRBJ1-3 . TRBV6-6 12 CASGNIGNTIYF TGTGCCAGCGGTAACATTGGAAACACCATATATTTT
. TRBJ1-6 . TRBV6-4 15 CASSLHRDTRSPLHF TGTGCCAGCAGCCTGCACCGGGACACACGATCACCCCTCCACTTT
. TRBJ1-5 . TRBV7-8 16 CASSLNEGRSNQPQHF TGTGCCAGCAGCTTAAACGAGGGACGGAGCAATCAGCCCCAGCATTTT
. TRBJ1-4 . TRBV19 14 CAAHATATNEKLFF TGTGCCGCCCACGCAACCGCAACTAATGAAAAACTGTTTTTT
. TRBJ1-2 few TRBV29-1 16 CSVGGRGSQGAYGYTF TGCAGCGTTGGGGGCAGGGGTTCCCAAGGGGCCTATGGCTACACCTTC
. TRBJ2-7 . TRBV19 12 CASSNGPTLQYF TGTGCCAGTAGTAACGGACCTACGTTGCAGTACTTC